This entry is about one TCR beta chain. Method: immunoSEQ multiplex PCR; TCRdb's copy keeps in-frame clones and lacks some. The sample yields tens of thousands of clones, about 88% seen once. The source of the sample is a study of control samples from healthy donors and cancer patients. Germline V gene data show CDR1 as MNHNY and CDR2 as SVGAGI (reference sequence). The V gene end was trimmed by 0 bases and the J gene end by 5 bases; junction bases not matched to a gene: 7. The CDR3 is 15 residues long. This TCR was sampled from a woman in her seventies in good health. Material for sequencing was blood. This sequence joins TRBV6-6 and TRBJ2-7; 7 nucleotides agree with TRBD1. As DNA, the CDR3 is TGTGCCAGCAGTTACTCAGAGGGGGCTGGAGACGAGCAGTACTTC. This encodes CASSYSEGAGDEQYF.